A selection of T cell receptor beta chains follows, all from one sample in a study of cytomegalovirus exposure and HLA in healthy donors. TCRdb's table, derived via immunoSEQ multiplex PCR, lists solely in-frame clones and lacks some. Of more than 95,000 clones listed, roughly 83% are singletons. Sequenced: PBMCs. Receptors originate from a man aged 18 to 29 in good health and CMV-seronegative. The CDR3 runs from the conserved cysteine through the conserved F or W. A D gene is named only where the DNA matches it firmly. Not every row has a clone size; where given, it reads once, few, many or a size class.

d_call j_call clone_size v_call cdr3_aa cdr3_nt
. TRBJ1-2 . TRBV6-1 CASPGTRDTYGYTF TGTGCCAGCCCGGGGACACGAGATACGTATGGCTACACCTTC
. TRBJ1-5 . TRBV30 CAWSVQGGNQPQHF TGTGCCTGGAGTGTACAGGGCGGAAATCAGCCCCAGCATTTT
TRBD1 TRBJ1-4 . TRBV29-1 CSVVIPGGSEVGKLFF TGCAGCGTTGTTATACCAGGGGGTTCGGAGGTTGGAAAACTGTTTTTT
. TRBJ1-5 . TRBV6-1 CASGGLDGPQHF TGTGCCAGCGGGGGCCTGGATGGGCCCCAGCATTTT
TRBD1 TRBJ2-7 . TRBV19 CASSGTGVDYEQYF TGTGCCAGTAGTGGGACAGGGGTGGACTACGAGCAGTACTTC
. TRBJ1-2 once TRBV11-2 CASSLVESGPLYGYTF TGTGCCAGCAGCTTAGTAGAGTCAGGCCCCCTCTATGGCTACACCTTC
TRBD1 TRBJ1-6 . TRBV27 CASSLFFGGTGPRSYNSPLHF TGTGCCAGCAGTTTATTTTTTGGCGGGACAGGACCCCGCTCCTATAATTCACCCCTCCACTTT
. TRBJ2-5 once TRBV25-1 CASSDMFETQYF TGTGCCAGCAGTGACATGTTCGAGACCCAGTACTTC
TRBD1 TRBJ1-1 . TRBV7-6 CASSEDRGLLNTEAFF TGTGCCAGCAGCGAGGACAGGGGTCTCCTGAACACTGAAGCTTTCTTT
TRBD1 TRBJ1-2 . TRBV19 CASSIRQGTGYTF TGTGCCAGTAGTATTAGACAGGGGACTGGCTACACCTTC
. TRBJ2-7 . TRBV13 CASSRGLGNYEQYF TGTGCCAGCAGCCGCGGTCTAGGAAACTACGAGCAGTACTTC
TRBD1 TRBJ2-3 . TRBV19 CASTRGTGGPSASTDTQYF TGTGCCAGTACCCGGGGGACAGGGGGCCCAAGTGCTAGCACAGATACGCAGTATTTT
. TRBJ2-7 . TRBV27 CASSLKLASEQYF TGTGCCAGCAGTTTAAAATTAGCGAGCGAGCAGTACTTC
. TRBJ2-3 . TRBV5-6 CASSLVSGRVDRDTQYF TGTGCCAGCAGCTTGGTCTCGGGCAGGGTGGACCGAGATACGCAGTATTTT
. TRBJ1-1 few TRBV11-2 CASSSFPEGATEAFF TGTGCCAGCAGCTCATTCCCGGAGGGTGCCACTGAAGCTTTCTTT
TRBD2 TRBJ2-2 . TRBV29-1 CSARGGSYNTGELFF TGCAGCGCCCGGGGCGGGAGTTACAACACCGGGGAGCTGTTTTTT
. TRBJ2-7 . TRBV11-2 CASSATGGQPYEQYF TGTGCCAGCAGCGCCACTGGGGGACAACCCTACGAGCAGTACTTC
. TRBJ1-4 . TRBV5-6 CASSLWGGDNEKLFF TGTGCCAGCAGCTTGTGGGGAGGTGATAATGAAAAACTGTTTTTT
TRBD1 TRBJ1-4 . TRBV14 CASSQDPGGRLEKLFF TGTGCCAGCAGCCAAGACCCAGGGGGCAGGCTTGAAAAACTGTTTTTT
. TRBJ1-1 . TRBV9 CASSVVATAGTEAFF TGTGCCAGCAGCGTAGTCGCGACAGCGGGCACTGAAGCTTTCTTT
. TRBJ1-1 . TRBV5-1 CASSTAQVWGQAFF TGCGCCAGCAGCACCGCACAGGTATGGGGTCAAGCTTTCTTT
. TRBJ1-2 few TRBV5-1 CASSPGTVDYTF TGCGCCAGCAGCCCGGGAACAGTTGACTACACCTTC
. TRBJ1-2 once TRBV7-9 CASSPAGGLYGYTF TGTGCCAGCAGCCCCGCTGGGGGCCTCTATGGCTACACCTTC
TRBD1 TRBJ2-2 once TRBV19 CASNSPGQPNTGELFF TGTGCCAGTAACAGCCCGGGACAGCCGAACACCGGGGAGCTGTTTTTT
TRBD2 TRBJ2-6 . TRBV7-7 CATGGGPAYGANVLTF TGTGCTACCGGGGGGGGACCGGCATATGGGGCCAACGTCCTGACTTTC
. TRBJ2-5 . TRBV7-6 CASSPFQETQYF TGTGCCAGCAGCCCCTTCCAAGAGACCCAGTACTTC
TRBD2 TRBJ2-1 . TRBV10-3 CAIRIGTSGGGNEQFF TGTGCCATCAGAATTGGGACTAGCGGGGGGGGTAATGAGCAGTTCTTC
TRBD2 TRBJ2-1 . TRBV4-1 CASSQDQKGLASHNEQFF TGCGCCAGCAGCCAAGATCAAAAAGGACTAGCGAGTCACAATGAGCAGTTCTTC
. TRBJ2-2 . TRBV5-8 CASSLGQINTGELFF TGTGCCAGCAGCTTGGGACAGATAAACACCGGGGAGCTGTTTTTT
. TRBJ2-1 . TRBV30 CAWTYSSYNEQFF TGTGCCTGGACCTATTCCTCCTACAATGAGCAGTTCTTC
TRBD1 TRBJ1-6 medium-sized TRBV5-1 CASSPGTGGEPLHF TGCGCCAGCAGCCCGGGGACAGGGGGCGAACCCCTCCACTTT
TRBD1 TRBJ1-2 . TRBV27 CASRSGGSGYTF TGTGCCAGCAGGTCAGGGGGCAGCGGCTACACCTTC
. TRBJ1-1 . TRBV10-3 CAIGGYTEAFF TGTGCCATCGGGGGGTACACTGAAGCTTTCTTT
. TRBJ1-3 . TRBV28 CASSLDISGNTIYF TGTGCCAGCAGTTTGGACATCTCTGGAAACACCATATATTTT
. TRBJ2-7 once TRBV6-1 CASRPTGERGYEQYF TGTGCCAGCAGACCGACAGGGGAGCGGGGCTACGAGCAGTACTTC
. TRBJ2-1 few TRBV6-6 CASDRGSNTYNEQFF TGTGCCAGCGATAGAGGAAGTAATACCTACAATGAGCAGTTCTTC
TRBD1 TRBJ2-7 . TRBV28 CASRRGQGVYEQYF TGTGCCAGCAGAAGGGGACAGGGGGTTTACGAGCAGTACTTC
. TRBJ1-6 few TRBV6-5 CASSPRFAESPLHF TGTGCCAGCAGTCCGAGGTTCGCCGAGTCACCCCTCCACTTT
. TRBJ2-2 . TRBV5-4 CASSLAENTGELFF TGTGCCAGCAGTTTAGCGGAGAACACCGGGGAGCTGTTTTTT
TRBD1 TRBJ2-2 once TRBV5-4 CASSLPDRATGELFF TGTGCCAGCAGCTTGCCGGACAGGGCCACCGGGGAGCTGTTTTTT
TRBD2 TRBJ2-7 few TRBV6-5 CASSSPGTSGIYEQYF TGTGCCAGCAGTTCCCCAGGGACTAGCGGGATCTACGAGCAGTACTTC
TRBD2 TRBJ2-7 . TRBV5-1 CASSRLAGASYEQYF TGCGCCAGCAGCCGTCTAGCGGGGGCGTCCTACGAGCAGTACTTC
TRBD1 TRBJ2-2 . TRBV4-1 CASSQVPGGNTGELFF TGCGCCAGCAGCCAAGTGCCAGGGGGCAACACCGGGGAGCTGTTTTTT
TRBD1 TRBJ1-5 . TRBV9 CASSVGQGDNQPQHF TGTGCCAGCAGCGTAGGCCAGGGGGACAATCAGCCCCAGCATTTT
TRBD2 TRBJ2-5 . TRBV19 CASSSPRTSEETQYF TGTGCCAGTAGTTCCCCGAGGACTAGCGAGGAGACCCAGTACTTC
. TRBJ1-1 . TRBV25-1 CASSDRSSTEAFF TGTGCCAGCAGTGACAGGTCGTCCACTGAAGCTTTCTTT
. TRBJ1-2 once TRBV5-6 CASSLGMAGDDGYTF TGTGCCAGCAGCTTGGGGATGGCAGGGGACGATGGCTACACCTTC
TRBD1 TRBJ2-6 . TRBV6-6 CATKQGSDSGANVLTF TGTGCCACAAAACAGGGGTCCGACTCTGGGGCCAACGTCCTGACTTTC
TRBD2 TRBJ2-3 . TRBV30 CAWDLGTSGSTDTQYF TGTGCCTGGGACCTGGGGACTAGCGGAAGCACAGATACGCAGTATTTT
TRBD2 TRBJ2-3 . TRBV30 CARTTSGISTDTQYF TGTGCCAGGACTACTAGCGGGATAAGCACAGATACGCAGTATTTT
TRBD1 TRBJ2-2 . TRBV19 CASSITGGANTGELFF TGTGCCAGTAGTATTACAGGGGGTGCGAACACCGGGGAGCTGTTTTTT
. TRBJ2-7 . TRBV6-6 CASSRDPRGVYYEQYF TGTGCCAGCAGTCGAGACCCCAGGGGCGTGTACTACGAGCAGTACTTC
TRBD1 TRBJ1-1 once TRBV25-1 CASSVTGGTEAFF TGTGCCAGCAGTGTGACAGGGGGAACTGAAGCTTTCTTT
. TRBJ1-4 . TRBV9 CASSVGGGNEKLFF TGTGCCAGCAGCGTAGGCGGGGGTAATGAAAAACTGTTTTTT
. TRBJ1-3 once TRBV6-6 CASRRRSSGNTIYF TGTGCCAGCAGGCGCCGGAGCTCTGGAAACACCATATATTTT
. TRBJ1-2 few TRBV2 CASGQGGYGYTF TGTGCCAGCGGGCAGGGTGGCTATGGCTACACCTTC
TRBD1 TRBJ2-3 . TRBV25-1 CASTDRSGRVDTQYF TGTGCCAGCACGGACAGGAGTGGCCGAGTAGATACGCAGTATTTT
TRBD1 TRBJ2-3 . TRBV2 CASSVGQGPGTQYF TGTGCCAGCAGTGTTGGACAGGGCCCCGGTACGCAGTATTTT
TRBD2 TRBJ2-3 . TRBV5-1 CAQLGIGTSGRPGGDTQYF TGCGCACAGCTTGGTATTGGGACTAGCGGGAGACCAGGTGGGGATACGCAGTATTTT
TRBD1 TRBJ1-1 . TRBV29-1 CSVMTGSNTEAFF TGCAGCGTGATGACAGGGAGTAACACTGAAGCTTTCTTT